The rows below give T cell receptor beta chains drawn from one sample of a study of T cells in Graves' hyperthyroidism and ophthalmopathy. MiXCR, run by TCRdb on the multiplex PCR reads, gives a single entry per CDR3 protein. The table records 640,000 or so distinct CDR3 sequences, approximately 14% of them present only once. The sequencing input was blood. The receptors come from a woman aged 18-29 years with Graves' ophthalmopathy. Each CDR3 is given with its conserved first and last residue. The order of the fields is CDR3 protein, CDR3 DNA, clone size, J gene, D gene, V gene. A D gene is named only where the DNA matches it firmly. Size tells how often a clone was seen (once, few, many) or the class of an expanded clone, and some rows leave it out.

CAWFERVSYNEQFF | TGTGCCTGGTTCGAGAGGGTGAGCTACAATGAGCAGTTCTTC | - | TRBJ2-1 | - | TRBV30
CASSYRLSSRNEQFF | TGTGCCAGCAGTTACAGACTATCCAGCCGGAATGAGCAGTTCTTC | many | TRBJ2-1 | - | TRBV6-6
CASSDQGGTNEKLFF | TGTGCCAGCAGTGACCAGGGAGGGACTAATGAAAAACTGTTTTTT | many | TRBJ1-4 | - | TRBV2
CATSDSTTNTGELFF | TGTGCCACCAGTGATTCGACGACGAACACCGGGGAGCTGTTTTTT | few | TRBJ2-2 | - | TRBV24-1
CASSQLVGAGGFSYNEQFF | TGTGCCAGCAGCCAATTAGTAGGGGCGGGAGGATTCTCCTACAATGAGCAGTTCTTC | few | TRBJ2-1 | TRBD2 | TRBV14
CATSRDRGNTRGDTQYF | TGTGCCACCAGCAGAGATCGTGGGAATACGAGGGGAGATACGCAGTATTTT | - | TRBJ2-3 | - | TRBV15
CASSMDAGRDTQYF | TGTGCCAGTAGTATGGACGCAGGGAGGGATACGCAGTATTTT | - | TRBJ2-3 | - | TRBV19
CASSQGVESYEQYF | TGTGCCAGCAGCCAAGGAGTCGAATCCTACGAGCAGTACTTC | - | TRBJ2-7 | - | TRBV7-6
CASSKTGDGYTF | TGTGCCAGCAGCAAGACAGGGGATGGCTACACCTTC | many | TRBJ1-2 | TRBD1 | TRBV2
CASSPNLESYEQYF | TGTGCCAGCTCACCAAACCTGGAATCCTACGAGCAGTACTTC | many | TRBJ2-7 | - | TRBV18
CASSRRLAGEAGEQYF | TGTGCCAGCAGCCGACGTTTAGCGGGAGAGGCGGGCGAGCAGTACTTC | many | TRBJ2-7 | TRBD2 | TRBV11-2
CASSLAYHFWDRARTLNEKLFF | TGTGCCAGCAGCCTTGCTTATCATTTTTGGGACAGGGCACGAACGTTAAATGAAAAACTGTTTTTT | few | TRBJ1-4 | TRBD1 | TRBV7-9
CSVALRLASTTQYF | TGCAGCGTTGCGTTGCGATTGGCTTCTACTACCCAGTACTTC | many | TRBJ2-5 | - | TRBV29-1
CASSYWTGGPDTQYF | TGTGCCAGCAGTTACTGGACAGGGGGACCAGATACGCAGTATTTT | many | TRBJ2-3 | TRBD1 | TRBV6-5
CASSLRRLAGVRYEQFF | TGTGCCAGCAGCCTCCGTCGACTAGCGGGAGTAAGGTATGAGCAGTTCTTC | few | TRBJ2-1 | TRBD2 | TRBV7-8
CAISERVAYEQYF | TGTGCCATCAGTGAAAGGGTTGCGTACGAGCAGTACTTC | many | TRBJ2-7 | - | TRBV10-3
CASTPYSISGNTIYF | TGTGCCAGCACCCCTTACAGCATCTCTGGAAACACCATATATTTT | - | TRBJ1-3 | - | TRBV7-9
CASSLNPTGRTGELFF | TGTGCCAGCAGCTTAAATCCCACAGGGCGGACCGGGGAGCTGTTTTTT | many | TRBJ2-2 | - | TRBV7-3
CASSSSSGLYEQYF | TGTGCCAGCAGCTCCTCTAGCGGCCTCTACGAGCAGTACTTC | - | TRBJ2-7 | TRBD2 | TRBV7-9
CAWSVNLPLYEQYF | TGTGCCTGGAGTGTAAATCTTCCTTTATACGAGCAGTACTTC | many | TRBJ2-7 | - | TRBV30
CASGPKRNRVRLFF | TGTGCCAGCGGGCCTAAGCGAAACAGGGTCCGGCTGTTTTTT | few | TRBJ2-2 | - | TRBV6-1
CASSLGESAGPSTDTQYF | TGCGCCAGCAGCTTAGGGGAATCAGCGGGGCCTAGCACAGATACGCAGTATTTT | - | TRBJ2-3 | TRBD2 | TRBV5-1
CTSSYSGSSYNEQFF | TGTACCAGCAGCTATAGCGGGAGCTCCTACAATGAGCAGTTCTTC | - | TRBJ2-1 | TRBD2 | TRBV7-3
CASSLRVGAGQPQHF | TGTGCCAGCAGTTTGCGGGTAGGGGCGGGGCAGCCCCAGCATTTT | many | TRBJ1-5 | - | TRBV12-3/TRBV12-4
CASSSSGGTYNEQFF | TGTGCCAGCAGCAGTAGCGGGGGGACCTACAATGAGCAGTTCTTC | many | TRBJ2-1 | TRBD2 | TRBV7-3
CASSRFARRETQYF | TGTGCCAGTAGCCGGTTTGCGCGTCGAGAGACCCAGTACTTC | - | TRBJ2-5 | - | TRBV19
CASSQGGDGTYEQYF | TGCGCCAGCAGCCAAGGCGGGGACGGGACCTACGAGCAGTACTTC | - | TRBJ2-7 | - | TRBV4-1
CASSLAGFAGANVLTF | TGTGCCAGCAGCTTAGCGGGATTTGCTGGGGCCAACGTCCTGACTTTC | few | TRBJ2-6 | - | TRBV7-2
CASSGLGEATDTQYF | TGTGCCAGCAGTGGGCTAGGGGAGGCTACAGATACGCAGTATTTT | many | TRBJ2-3 | - | TRBV6-1
CASSPQIGLNTGELFF | TGTGCCAGCAGCCCCCAGATAGGACTGAACACCGGGGAGCTGTTTTTT | few | TRBJ2-2 | - | TRBV7-6
CASSLGTGPGGYGYTF | TGTGCCAGCAGCTTAGGAACAGGGCCCGGGGGCTATGGCTACACCTTC | many | TRBJ1-2 | - | TRBV7-8
CASSSPEDFYNEQFF | TGTGCCAGCAGCTCCCCCGAGGACTTCTACAATGAGCAGTTCTTC | many | TRBJ2-1 | - | TRBV28
CASSPPGLLLQYF | TGTGCCAGCAGCCCGCCGGGACTTCTATTGCAGTATTTT | - | TRBJ2-3 | - | TRBV7-3
CSASLWDEQYF | TGCAGTGCTAGTCTATGGGACGAGCAGTACTTC | many | TRBJ2-7 | - | TRBV20-1
CASSLAENAYEQYF | TGTGCCAGCAGTTTAGCGGAAAACGCCTACGAGCAGTACTTC | many | TRBJ2-7 | - | TRBV27
CASSGSREKGRGHYEQYF | TGTGCCAGCAGTGGGAGTAGGGAGAAGGGGAGAGGGCACTACGAGCAGTACTTC | many | TRBJ2-7 | - | TRBV2
CSARHQANTGELFF | TGCAGTGCAAGACACCAAGCGAACACCGGGGAGCTGTTTTTT | many | TRBJ2-2 | - | TRBV20-1
CASSLAGGGSGANVLTF | TGTGCCAGCAGTTTAGCGGGGGGGGGCTCTGGGGCCAACGTCCTGACTTTC | - | TRBJ2-6 | TRBD2 | TRBV12-3/TRBV12-4
CASSSISWKTSLNNEQFF | TGTGCCAGCAGTTCGATCTCCTGGAAGACATCCCTTAACAATGAGCAGTTCTTC | - | TRBJ2-1 | - | TRBV28
CASSFGPTPNTGELFF | TGTGCCAGCAGCTTCGGACCGACCCCGAACACCGGGGAGCTGTTTTTT | - | TRBJ2-2 | - | TRBV7-6
CASSLGQIYNSPLHF | TGTGCCAGCAGCTTAGGACAGATCTATAATTCACCCCTCCACTTT | - | TRBJ1-6 | - | TRBV7-9
CASTLGRAQYF | TGTGCCAGCACCTTGGGGCGGGCGCAGTATTTT | many | TRBJ2-3 | - | TRBV6-1
CASTGTSLSGGELFF | TGTGCCAGCACTGGGACTAGCCTAAGTGGCGGGGAGCTGTTTTTT | many | TRBJ2-2 | TRBD2 | TRBV2
CSARYGQEEQYF | TGCAGTGCTAGGTACGGACAGGAGGAGCAGTACTTC | - | TRBJ2-7 | TRBD1 | TRBV20-1
CASSEADRLAGGGSYNEQFF | TGTGCCAGCAGTGAAGCGGACAGACTAGCGGGAGGAGGCTCCTACAATGAGCAGTTCTTC | - | TRBJ2-1 | TRBD2 | TRBV2
CASSPDWDRAEEQYF | TGTGCCAGCAGTCCCGATTGGGACCGCGCGGAAGAGCAGTACTTC | many | TRBJ2-7 | - | TRBV27
CASSPGRREVETQYF | TGTGCCAGCAGCCCCGGGCGGCGAGAGGTTGAGACCCAGTACTTC | many | TRBJ2-5 | - | TRBV4-2
CSASPIAGVADTQYF | TGCAGTGCTAGCCCCATAGCGGGAGTGGCAGATACGCAGTATTTT | many | TRBJ2-3 | TRBD2 | TRBV20-1
CAWNWALNEKLFF | TGTGCCTGGAACTGGGCCCTTAATGAAAAACTGTTTTTT | - | TRBJ1-4 | - | TRBV30
CSVEADREDSYEQYF | TGCAGCGTTGAAGCGGACAGGGAAGATTCCTACGAGCAGTACTTC | few | TRBJ2-7 | TRBD1 | TRBV29-1
CASSSFSRVHGYTF | TGTGCCAGTAGCAGCTTCAGTAGGGTCCATGGCTACACCTTC | - | TRBJ1-2 | - | TRBV19
CASSQGDRWETQYF | TGTGCCAGCAGCCAAGGGGACAGGTGGGAGACCCAGTACTTC | - | TRBJ2-5 | TRBD1 | TRBV3-1
CAWSRAGGRGDTQYF | TGTGCCTGGAGTCGGGCGGGAGGTAGAGGAGATACGCAGTATTTT | - | TRBJ2-3 | TRBD2 | TRBV30